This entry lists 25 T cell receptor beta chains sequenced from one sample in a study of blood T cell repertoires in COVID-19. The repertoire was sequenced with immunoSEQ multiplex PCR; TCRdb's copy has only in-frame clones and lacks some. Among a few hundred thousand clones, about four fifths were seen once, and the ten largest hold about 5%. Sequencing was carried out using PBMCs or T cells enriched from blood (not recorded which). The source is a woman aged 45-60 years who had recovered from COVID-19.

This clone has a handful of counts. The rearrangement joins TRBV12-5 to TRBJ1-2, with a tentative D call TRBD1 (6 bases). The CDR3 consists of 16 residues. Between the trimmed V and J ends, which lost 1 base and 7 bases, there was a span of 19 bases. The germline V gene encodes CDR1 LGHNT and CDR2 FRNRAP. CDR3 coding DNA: TGTGCTAGTGGTTTGGCGAGAAACAGGGAAAGGGGTGGCTACACCTTC. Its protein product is CASGLARNRERGGYTF.

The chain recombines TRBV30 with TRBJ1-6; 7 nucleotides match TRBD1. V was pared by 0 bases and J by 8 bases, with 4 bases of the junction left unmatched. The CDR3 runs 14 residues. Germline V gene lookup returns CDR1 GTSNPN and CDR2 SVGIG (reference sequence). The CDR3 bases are TGTGCCTGGAGTGTACGTCAGGGGGATTCACCCCTCCACTTT. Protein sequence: CAWSVRQGDSPLHF.

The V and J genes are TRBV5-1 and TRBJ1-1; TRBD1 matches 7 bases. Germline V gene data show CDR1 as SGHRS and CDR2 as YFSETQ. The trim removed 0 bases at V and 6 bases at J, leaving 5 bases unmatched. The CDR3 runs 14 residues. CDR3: CASSLAGQGAEAFF. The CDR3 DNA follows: TGCGCCAGCAGCTTGGCCGGTCAGGGGGCTGAAGCTTTCTTT.

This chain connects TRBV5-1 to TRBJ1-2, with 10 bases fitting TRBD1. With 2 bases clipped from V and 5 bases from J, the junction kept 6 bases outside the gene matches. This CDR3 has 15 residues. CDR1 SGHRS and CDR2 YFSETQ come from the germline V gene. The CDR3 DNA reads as TGCGCCAGCAGCTTCGATGGGACAGGGGCGTATGGCTACACCTTC. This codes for CASSFDGTGAYGYTF.

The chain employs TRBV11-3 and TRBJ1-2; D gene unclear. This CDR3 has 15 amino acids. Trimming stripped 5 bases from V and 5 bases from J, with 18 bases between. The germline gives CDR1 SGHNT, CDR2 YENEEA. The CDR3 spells CASSLRESGIYGYTF. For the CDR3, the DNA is TGTGCCAGCAGCCTACGGGAGTCAGGAATTTATGGCTACACCTTC.

The CDR3 nucleotides read TGTGCCAGCAGCCCGACGGGGGACAGCACCTACGAGCAGTACTTC. Its protein is CASSPTGDSTYEQYF. The J gene is TRBJ2-7, the V gene TRBV9, with D possibly matching TRBD1 (7 bases). This CDR3 has 15 residues. Trimming stripped 4 bases from V and 2 bases from J, with 16 bases between. Germline assignment: CDR1 SGDLS and CDR2 YYNGEE.

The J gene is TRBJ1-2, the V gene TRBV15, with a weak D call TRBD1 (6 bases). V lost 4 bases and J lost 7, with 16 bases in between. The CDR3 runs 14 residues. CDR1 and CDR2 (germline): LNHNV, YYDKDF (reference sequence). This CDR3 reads CATSTLSQGSGYTF. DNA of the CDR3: TGTGCCACCAGCACTTTAAGTCAGGGGAGTGGCTACACCTTC.

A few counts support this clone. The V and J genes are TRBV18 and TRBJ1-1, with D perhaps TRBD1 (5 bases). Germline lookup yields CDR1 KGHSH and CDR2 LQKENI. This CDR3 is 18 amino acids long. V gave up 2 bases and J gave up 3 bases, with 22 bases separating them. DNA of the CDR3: TGTGCCAGCTCACCAATATGGCTCGGGGGTGGTCAGGACACTGAAGCTTTCTTT. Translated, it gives CASSPIWLGGGQDTEAFF.

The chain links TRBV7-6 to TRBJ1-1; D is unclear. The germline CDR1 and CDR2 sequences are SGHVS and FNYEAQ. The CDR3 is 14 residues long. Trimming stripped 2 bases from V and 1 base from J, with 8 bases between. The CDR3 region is CASSLQDTNTEAFF. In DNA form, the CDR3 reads TGTGCCAGCAGCTTACAAGACACGAACACTGAAGCTTTCTTT.

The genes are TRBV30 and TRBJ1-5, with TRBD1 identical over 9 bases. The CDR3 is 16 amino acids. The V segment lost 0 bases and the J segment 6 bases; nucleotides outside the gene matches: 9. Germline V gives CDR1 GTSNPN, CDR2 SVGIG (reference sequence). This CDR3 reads CAWSVSGTGKGQPQHF. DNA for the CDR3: TGTGCCTGGAGTGTATCAGGGACAGGGAAAGGTCAGCCCCAGCATTTT.

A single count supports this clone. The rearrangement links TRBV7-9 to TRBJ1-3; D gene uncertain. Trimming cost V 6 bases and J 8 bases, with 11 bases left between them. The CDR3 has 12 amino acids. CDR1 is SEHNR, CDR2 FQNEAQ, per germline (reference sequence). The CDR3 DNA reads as TGTGCCAGCAGTCATGCGGGAGACACCATATATTTT. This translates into CASSHAGDTIYF.

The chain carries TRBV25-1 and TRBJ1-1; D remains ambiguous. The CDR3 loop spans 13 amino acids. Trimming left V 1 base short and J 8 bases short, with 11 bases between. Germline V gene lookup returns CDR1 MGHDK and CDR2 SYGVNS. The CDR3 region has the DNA TGTGCCAGCAGTGAATGGGCCTTGACGGAAGCTTTCTTT. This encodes CASSEWALTEAFF.

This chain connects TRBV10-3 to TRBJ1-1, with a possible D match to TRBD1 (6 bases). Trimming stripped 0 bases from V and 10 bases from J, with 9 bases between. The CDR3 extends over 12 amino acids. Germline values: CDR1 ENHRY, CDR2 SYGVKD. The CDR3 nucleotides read TGTGCCATCAGTGAGTCATGGGGGCGAGCTTTCTTT. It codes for CAISESWGRAFF.

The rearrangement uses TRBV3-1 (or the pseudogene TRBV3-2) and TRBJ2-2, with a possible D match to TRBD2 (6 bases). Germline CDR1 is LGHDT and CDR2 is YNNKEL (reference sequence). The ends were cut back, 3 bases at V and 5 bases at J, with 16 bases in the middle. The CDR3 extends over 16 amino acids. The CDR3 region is CASSHHVSGRTGELFF. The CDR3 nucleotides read TGTGCCAGCAGCCACCACGTTAGCGGAAGGACCGGGGAGCTGTTTTTT.

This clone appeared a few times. The CDR3 spells CASSEVWSGSHEKLFF. Here the CDR3 DNA reads TGTGCCAGCAGTGAAGTATGGTCGGGGAGTCATGAAAAACTGTTTTTT. The rearrangement uses TRBV25-1 and TRBJ1-4; D unclear. From germline, CDR1 is MGHDK and CDR2 SYGVNS. V lost 2 bases to trimming and J lost 6 bases, with 16 bases between them. There are 16 residues in the CDR3.

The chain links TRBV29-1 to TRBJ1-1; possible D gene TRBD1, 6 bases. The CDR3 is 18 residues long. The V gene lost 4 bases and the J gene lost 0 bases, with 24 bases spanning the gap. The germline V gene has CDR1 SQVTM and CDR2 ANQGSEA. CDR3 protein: CSVGRVFMGAGVNTEAFF. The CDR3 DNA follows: TGCAGCGTTGGAAGGGTGTTTATGGGGGCCGGGGTGAACACTGAAGCTTTCTTT.

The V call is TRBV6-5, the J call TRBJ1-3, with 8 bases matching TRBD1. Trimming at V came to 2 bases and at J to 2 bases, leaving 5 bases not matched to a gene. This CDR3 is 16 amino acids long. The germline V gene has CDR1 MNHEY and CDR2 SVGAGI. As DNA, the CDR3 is TGTGCCAGCAGTTACATTACAGGGGGAGCTGGAAACACCATATATTTT. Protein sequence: CASSYITGGAGNTIYF.

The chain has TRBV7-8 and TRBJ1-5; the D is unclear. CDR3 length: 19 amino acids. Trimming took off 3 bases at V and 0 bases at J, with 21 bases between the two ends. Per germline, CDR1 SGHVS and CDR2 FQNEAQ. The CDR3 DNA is TGTGCCAGCAGCTTTTATCGGGCTTCCGGGGAGTATAGCAATCAGCCCCAGCATTTT. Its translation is CASSFYRASGEYSNQPQHF. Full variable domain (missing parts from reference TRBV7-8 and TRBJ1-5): GAGVSQSPRYKVAKRGQDVALRCDPISGHVSLFWYQQALGQGPEFLTYFQNEAQLDKSGLPSDRFFAERPEGSVSTLKIQRTQQEDSAVYLCASSFYRASGEYSNQPQHFGDGTRLSIL.

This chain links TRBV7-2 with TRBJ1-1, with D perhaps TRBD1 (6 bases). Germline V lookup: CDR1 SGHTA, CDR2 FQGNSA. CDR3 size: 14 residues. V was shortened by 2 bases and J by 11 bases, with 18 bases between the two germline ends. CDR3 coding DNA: TGTGCCAGCAGCTTAAATGAAGCGCAGGGGTTGGCTTTCTTT. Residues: CASSLNEAQGLAFF.

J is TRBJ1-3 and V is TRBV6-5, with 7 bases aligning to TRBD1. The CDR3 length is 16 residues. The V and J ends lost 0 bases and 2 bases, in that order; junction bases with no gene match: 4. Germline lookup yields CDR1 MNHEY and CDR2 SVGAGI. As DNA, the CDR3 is TGTGCCAGCAGTTACTCGATGCAGGGGGCTGGAAACACCATATATTTT. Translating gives CASSYSMQGAGNTIYF.

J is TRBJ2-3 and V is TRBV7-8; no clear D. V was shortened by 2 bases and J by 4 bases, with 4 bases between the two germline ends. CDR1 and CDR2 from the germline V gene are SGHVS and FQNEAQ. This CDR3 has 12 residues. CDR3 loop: CASSLHADTQYF. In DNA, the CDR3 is TGTGCCAGCAGCTTACATGCAGATACGCAGTATTTT. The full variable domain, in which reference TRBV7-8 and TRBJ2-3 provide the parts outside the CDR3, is GAGVSQSPRYKVAKRGQDVALRCDPISGHVSLFWYQQALGQGPEFLTYFQNEAQLDKSGLPSDRFFAERPEGSVSTLKIQRTQQEDSAVYLCASSLHADTQYFGPGTRLTVL.

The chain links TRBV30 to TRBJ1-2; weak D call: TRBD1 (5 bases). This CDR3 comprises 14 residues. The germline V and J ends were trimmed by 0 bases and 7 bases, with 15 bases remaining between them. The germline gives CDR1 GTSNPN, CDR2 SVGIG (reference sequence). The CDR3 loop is CAWSVRGGVRGYTF. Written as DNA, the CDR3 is TGTGCCTGGAGTGTACGGGGAGGGGTTCGTGGCTACACCTTC. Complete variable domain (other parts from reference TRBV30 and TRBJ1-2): SQTIHQWPATLVQPVGSPLSLECTVEGTSNPNLYWYRQAAGRGLQLLFYSVGIGQISSEVPQNLSASRPQDRQFILSSKKLLLSDSGFYLCAWSVRGGVRGYTFGSGTRLTVV.

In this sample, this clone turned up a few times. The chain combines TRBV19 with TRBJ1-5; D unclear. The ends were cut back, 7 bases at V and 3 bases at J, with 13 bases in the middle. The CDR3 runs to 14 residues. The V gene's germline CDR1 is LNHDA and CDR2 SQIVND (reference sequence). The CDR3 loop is CASTLANINQPQHF. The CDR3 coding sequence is TGTGCCAGTACCTTGGCAAATATCAATCAGCCCCAGCATTTT.

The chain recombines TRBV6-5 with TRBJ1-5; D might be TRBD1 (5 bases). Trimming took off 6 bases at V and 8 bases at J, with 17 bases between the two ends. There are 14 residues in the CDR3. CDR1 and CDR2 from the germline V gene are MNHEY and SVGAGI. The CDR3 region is CASSDSTAIEPQHF. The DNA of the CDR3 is TGTGCCAGCAGCGACTCGACAGCCATAGAGCCCCAGCATTTT.

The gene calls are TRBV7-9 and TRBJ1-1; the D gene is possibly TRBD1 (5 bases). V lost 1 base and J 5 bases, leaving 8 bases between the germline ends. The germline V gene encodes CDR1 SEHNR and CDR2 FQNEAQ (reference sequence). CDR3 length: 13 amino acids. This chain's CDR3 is CASSLGSGTEAFF. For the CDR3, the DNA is TGTGCCAGCAGCTTAGGATCAGGGACTGAAGCTTTCTTT.